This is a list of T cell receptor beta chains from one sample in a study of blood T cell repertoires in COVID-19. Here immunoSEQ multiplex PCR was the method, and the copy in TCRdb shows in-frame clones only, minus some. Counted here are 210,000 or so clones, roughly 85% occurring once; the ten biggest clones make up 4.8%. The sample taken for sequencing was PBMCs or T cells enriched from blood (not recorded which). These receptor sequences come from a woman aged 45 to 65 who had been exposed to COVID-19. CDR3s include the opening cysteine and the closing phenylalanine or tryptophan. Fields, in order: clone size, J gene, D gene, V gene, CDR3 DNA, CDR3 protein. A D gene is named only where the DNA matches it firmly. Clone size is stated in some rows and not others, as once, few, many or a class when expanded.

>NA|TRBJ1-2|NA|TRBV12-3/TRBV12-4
TGTGCCAGCGCATCCAGGGCTGGTGGCTACACCTTC
CASASRAGGYTF
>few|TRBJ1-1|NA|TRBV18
TGTGCCAGCTCACCACGAGTAGAGAACACTGAAGCTTTCTTT
CASSPRVENTEAFF
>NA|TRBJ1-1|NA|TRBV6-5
TGTGCCAGCGGCCTCTCGTCGCCGAACACTGAAGCTTTCTTT
CASGLSSPNTEAFF
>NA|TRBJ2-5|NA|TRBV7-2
TGTGCCAGCAGCCCACGGGCCAGGGGGTTAGCTAGCGCTCAAGAGACCCAGTACTTC
CASSPRARGLASAQETQYF
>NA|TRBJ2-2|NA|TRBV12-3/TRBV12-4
TGTGCCAGCAGACTGTTCACCGGGGAGCTGTTTTTT
CASRLFTGELFF
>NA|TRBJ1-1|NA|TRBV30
TGTGCCTGGAGTGCCCGCACAGTGAGTCTGAACACTGAAGCTTTCTTT
CAWSARTVSLNTEAFF
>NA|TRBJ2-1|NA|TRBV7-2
TGTGCCAGCAGCTTACGGAGGGTTGAGCAGTTCTTC
CASSLRRVEQFF
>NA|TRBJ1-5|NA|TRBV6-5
TGTGCCAGCAGCAACCCTGGACAGCCTAATCAGCCCCAGCATTTT
CASSNPGQPNQPQHF
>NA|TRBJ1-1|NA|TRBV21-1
TGTGCCAGCGGGACAGACGCCCGTCTGGCTGAAGCTTTCTTT
CASGTDARLAEAFF
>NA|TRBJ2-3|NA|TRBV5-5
TGTGCCAGCAGCTTGCAGGCGGCAGGGAACACAGATACGCAGTATTTT
CASSLQAAGNTDTQYF
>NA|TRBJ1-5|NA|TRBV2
TGTGCCAGCAGCGGACAGACTAATCAGCCCCAGCATTTT
CASSGQTNQPQHF
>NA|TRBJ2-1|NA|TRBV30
TGTGCCTGCCGGTTAAGGAGCTCCTACAATGAGCAGTTCTTC
CACRLRSSYNEQFF
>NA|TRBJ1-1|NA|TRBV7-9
TGTGCCAGCAGCAAGGTCGGAGGGCGAACTGAAGCTTTCTTT
CASSKVGGRTEAFF
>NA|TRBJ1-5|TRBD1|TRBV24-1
TGTGCCACCAGTGACCGTACAGGGGGCAATCAGCCCCAGCATTTT
CATSDRTGGNQPQHF
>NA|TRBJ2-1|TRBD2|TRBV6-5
TGTGCCAGCAGCCGGCGGGGGGGCGGCCACAATGAGCAGTTCTTC
CASSRRGGGHNEQFF
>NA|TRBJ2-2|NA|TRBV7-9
TGTGCCAGCAGCGTACGATACCCTCAGGGTACCGGGGAGCTGTTTTTT
CASSVRYPQGTGELFF
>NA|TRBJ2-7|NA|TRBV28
TGTGCCAGCAGTTTATACAGGGTGAGCTACGAGCAGTACTTC
CASSLYRVSYEQYF
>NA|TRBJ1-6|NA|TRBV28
TGTGCCAGCAGCCTGCGCGTCCGGGTTCCCAATTCACCCCTCCACTTT
CASSLRVRVPNSPLHF
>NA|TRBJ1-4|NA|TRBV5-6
TGTGCCAGCAGCGCATCCCTTACTATTGGTCCCGGAAGTGAAAAACTGTTTTTT
CASSASLTIGPGSEKLFF
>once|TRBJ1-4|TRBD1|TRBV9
TGTGCCAGCAGCGTAGGTGGGGGACAGGAGCCGCGGGAACTGTTTTTT
CASSVGGGQEPRELFF
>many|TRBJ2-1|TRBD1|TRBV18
TGTGCCAGCTCACCGGGACAGGGTTACAATGAGCAGTTCTTC
CASSPGQGYNEQFF
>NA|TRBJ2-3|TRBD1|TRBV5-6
TGTGCCAGCAGCTTGTTTGGACAGGCAAGCACAGATACGCAGTATTTT
CASSLFGQASTDTQYF
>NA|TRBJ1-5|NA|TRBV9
TGTGCCAGCAGCGTAGGGCTCACCCCTAGCAATCAGCCCCAGCATTTT
CASSVGLTPSNQPQHF
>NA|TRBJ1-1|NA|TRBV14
TGTGCCAGCAGCCGCTCGGGGGGGAGGACGAACACTGAAGCTTTCTTT
CASSRSGGRTNTEAFF
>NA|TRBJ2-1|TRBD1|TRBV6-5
TGTGCCAGCAGTTACTCCGGGACAGCCTACAATGAGCAGTTCTTC
CASSYSGTAYNEQFF
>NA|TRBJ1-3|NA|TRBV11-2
TGTGCCAGCAGCGCACCTAGGGGATCTGGAAACACCATATATTTT
CASSAPRGSGNTIYF
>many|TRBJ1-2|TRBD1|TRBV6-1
TGTGCCAGCAGTGAAACTACGACAGGGGGACGTGGCTACACCTTC
CASSETTTGGRGYTF
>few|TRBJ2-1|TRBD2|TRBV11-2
TGTGCCAGCAGCTTAGATATGGCAGGGAGGGATGAGCAGTTCTTC
CASSLDMAGRDEQFF